The 2 T cell receptor beta chains below were found in one sample sequenced in a study of blood T cell repertoires in COVID-19. Assay: immunoSEQ multiplex PCR; the TCRdb copy retains only in-frame clones and omits some. The sample lists 300,000 to 350,000 clones, over 75% occurring once. The sequenced sample was PBMCs or T cells enriched from blood (not recorded which). The receptors originated from a woman aged 25 to 39 who had recovered from COVID-19.

The chain recombines TRBV3-1 (or the pseudogene TRBV3-2) with TRBJ1-2, with TRBD1 matching 9 bases. CDR3 length equals 14 residues. The germline CDR1 and CDR2 sequences are LGHDT and YNNKEL (reference sequence). V shed 5 bases, J shed 3 bases, and the junction held 4 bases outside the gene matches. CDR3 in amino acids: CASSIQGADYGYTF. In nucleotides, the CDR3 is TGTGCCAGCAGCATACAGGGGGCGGACTATGGCTACACCTTC.

This clone was counted a few times. The CDR3: CASSIDRFTGELFF. The CDR3 DNA is TGTGCCAGTAGTATAGATCGGTTCACCGGGGAGCTGTTTTTT. The chain recombines TRBV19 with TRBJ2-2; D is undetermined. From germline, CDR1 is LNHDA and CDR2 SQIVND (reference sequence). The CDR3 extends over 14 amino acids. Trimming pared 0 bases from V and 4 bases from J, leaving 6 bases between.